Following are 10 T cell receptor beta chains from one sample sequenced in a study of T-cell memory formation after mild COVID-19. TCRdb fed the 5' RACE reads into MiXCR, producing one record per CDR3 protein. The sample consists of about 140,000 distinct CDR3 sequences, roughly a fifth of them appearing once. The sequenced material came from PBMCs or a T cell subset sorted from them (not recorded which). Source of these receptors: an adult woman who had mild COVID-19 (a few samples of this study predate the infection). Cell type and time point are not known.

This clonotype has only a few counts. One end of the junction varies from germline; a read error may be responsible. The chain has TRBV6-5 and TRBJ2-3, with no clear D. This CDR3 has 14 residues. Germline CDR1 is MNHEY and CDR2 is SVGAGI. DNA for the CDR3: TGTGCCAGCAGTTACTCGCCTACCACAGATACTCAGTATTTT. It specifies CASSYSPTTDTQYF.

This clonotype was seen a few times. The gene calls are TRBV20-1 and TRBJ2-5; D is undetermined. V was trimmed by 1 base and J by 3 bases, leaving 9 bases between them. The CDR3 has 13 amino acids. The germline gives CDR1 DFQATT, CDR2 SNEGSKA (reference sequence). In DNA form, the CDR3 reads TGCAGTGCTAGAGCTCACAGAAAAGAGACCCAGTACTTC. It is translated as CSARAHRKETQYF.

The chain combines TRBV12-3 or TRBV12-4 with TRBJ1-1; the match to TRBD1 covers 11 bases. The J segment lost 6 bases and the V segment lost 1 base, leaving 7 bases of the junction unmatched. CDR3 length: 16 amino acids. The CDR3 here is CASSLGTGGARSEAFF. For the CDR3, the DNA is TGTGCCAGCAGTTTAGGGACAGGGGGCGCGAGATCTGAAGCTTTCTTT.

This clonotype was counted at least ten times. The chain employs TRBV5-1 and TRBJ2-7; D not resolved. The V gene lost 2 bases and the J gene lost 2 bases, with 11 bases spanning the gap. The CDR3 length is 14 residues. Germline assignment: CDR1 SGHRS and CDR2 YFSETQ. CDR3 sequence reads: CASSLGGTTYEQYF. CDR3 bases: TGCGCCAGCAGCTTAGGCGGTACAACCTACGAGCAGTACTTC.

This sequence joins TRBV24-1 and TRBJ2-5; 11 bases line up with TRBD2. Per germline, CDR1 KGHDR and CDR2 SFDVKD. Unmatched junction bases numbered 9, after V lost 7 bases and J lost 9 bases. CDR3 size: 14 residues. The CDR3 here is CATSGPLAGGSQYF. CDR3 in DNA: TGTGCCACCAGCGGGCCGCTAGCGGGAGGATCCCAGTACTTC.

The V call is TRBV24-1, the J call TRBJ2-1, with D possibly TRBD2 on 6 matching bases. The V end was cut by 3 bases, the J end by 8 bases, with 10 bases between. The CDR3 length is 13 residues. Germline-derived CDR1 and CDR2 are KGHDR and SFDVKD. CDR3 sequence (DNA): TGTGCCACCAGTGATGCCGGGAGCGATGAGCAGTTCTTC. It is translated as CATSDAGSDEQFF.

The chain couples TRBV24-1 to TRBJ2-5; D is perhaps TRBD1 or TRBD2 (5 bases each). Per germline, CDR1 KGHDR and CDR2 SFDVKD. This CDR3 is 15 amino acids long. The V gene lost 3 bases and the J gene lost 7 bases, with 17 bases spanning the gap. In nucleotides, the CDR3 is TGTGCCACCAGTGATCCCTGGGACCTCCGAAGGACCCAGTACTTC. This sequence encodes CATSDPWDLRRTQYF.

This clonotype was observed once. The chain uses TRBV7-2 and TRBJ1-5, with TRBD1 as a possible D gene (6 bases). The CDR3 runs 15 residues. V lost 3 bases, J lost 1 base, and 10 bases lay in between. In germline, CDR1 is SGHTA, CDR2 FQGNSA. The CDR3 loop reads CASSFVGQSNQPQHF. For the CDR3, the DNA is TGTGCCAGCAGCTTTGTCGGACAGAGCAATCAGCCCCAGCATTTT.

V gene TRBV12-3 or TRBV12-4 combines with J gene TRBJ1-1; D possibly corresponds to TRBD1 (6 bases). The CDR3 has 14 residues. The V end lost 5 bases, the J end lost 4 bases, and 14 bases lay between the germline ends. This chain's CDR3 is CASSPGDLGTEAFF. CDR3 DNA sequence: TGTGCCAGCAGTCCAGGGGATCTGGGCACTGAAGCTTTCTTT.

This clonotype was seen at least ten times. The CDR3 region is CASSLVVRNRQETQYF. In DNA form, the CDR3 reads TGCGCCAGCAGCTTGGTGGTTCGTAACAGACAAGAGACCCAGTACTTC. This sequence joins TRBV5-1 and TRBJ2-5; D unresolved. CDR1 and CDR2 (germline): SGHRS, YFSETQ. The length of the CDR3 is 16 residues. The ends were cut back, 0 bases at V and 2 bases at J, with 14 bases in the middle.